The 5 T cell receptor beta chains below were found in one sample sequenced in a study of early T cells in non-severe SARS-CoV-2 infection. Each CDR3 protein is one row after TCRdb ran MiXCR on the 5' RACE reads. This sample has 60,000 or so distinct CDR3 sequences, with approximately 12% found just once. Sequenced material: whole blood. The receptors were sampled from an adult who was a healthcare worker with PCR-confirmed SARS-CoV-2 infection or an uninfected control (not recorded which).

This clonotype has only a few counts. V and J are TRBV20-1 and TRBJ2-7; D possibly uses TRBD1 or TRBD2 (5 bases each). The germline V and J ends were trimmed by 5 bases and 6 bases, with 11 bases remaining between them. This CDR3 is 11 amino acids long. CDR1 is DFQATT, CDR2 SNEGSKA, per germline (reference sequence). CDR3 bases: TGCAGTGCTGGGGGTAGCATCGAGCAGTACTTC. This codes for CSAGGSIEQYF.

This clonotype was seen many times. This sequence joins TRBV14 and TRBJ2-7; 7 positions match TRBD1. The CDR3 totals 13 residues. CDR1 and CDR2 from the germline V gene are SGHDN and FVKESK. Trimming at V came to 4 bases and at J to 9 bases, leaving 9 bases not matched to a gene. CDR3 region: CASSPTTWTGQYF. The CDR3 nucleotides read TGTGCCAGCAGCCCAACGACCTGGACAGGGCAGTACTTC.

The sample holds many counts of this clonotype. The rearrangement joins TRBV28 to TRBJ2-7, with TRBD1 matching 7 bases. Per the germline V gene, CDR1 is MDHEN and CDR2 is SYDVKM. This CDR3 has 14 residues. The V and J ends lost 5 bases and 2 bases, in that order; junction bases with no gene match: 6. CDR3 residues: CASSPLGTAYEQYF. The DNA of the CDR3 is TGTGCCAGCAGTCCGCTTGGGACAGCCTACGAGCAGTACTTC. The full variable domain, completed using reference TRBV28 and TRBJ2-7, is DVKVTQSSRYLVKRTGEKVFLECVQDMDHENMFWYRQDPGLGLRLIYFSYDVKMKEKGDIPEGYSVSREKKERFSLILESASTNQTSMYLCASSPLGTAYEQYFGPGTRLTVT.

This clonotype was counted ten times or more. The chain couples TRBV29-1 to TRBJ2-2; maybe TRBD2 (5 bases). Germline values: CDR1 SQVTM, CDR2 ANQGSEA. Deletions cut 3 bases from V and 6 bases from J, with 14 bases between. CDR3 size: 14 residues. CDR3: CSVEIQAGAGELFF. The DNA for the CDR3 is TGCAGCGTTGAGATCCAGGCCGGGGCCGGGGAGCTGTTTTTT.

Ten or more counts support this clonotype. The chain recombines TRBV6-5 with TRBJ1-1, with 8 bases matching TRBD1. This CDR3 contains 14 residues. V shed 6 bases and J 5 bases; nucleotides not matched to a gene: 8. The germline V gene encodes CDR1 MNHEY and CDR2 SVGAGI. CDR3 loop: CASRPGQGRTEAFF. The CDR3 DNA reads TGTGCCAGCAGACCCGGACAGGGCCGTACTGAAGCTTTCTTT.